Presented here are 24 T cell receptor beta chains from one specimen sequenced in a study of cytomegalovirus exposure and HLA in healthy donors. Assay used: immunoSEQ multiplex PCR; TCRdb lists only in-frame clones, some missing. The sample records 190,000 or so clones, roughly 82% being singletons. Sequencing input: PBMCs. These TCRs come from a woman aged 25 to 39 in good health and CMV-seropositive.

This chain joins TRBV2 and TRBJ2-5, with a weak D call TRBD1 (7 bases). Trimming stripped 1 base from V and 5 bases from J, with 11 bases between. Germline CDR1 reads SNHLY; CDR2 reads FYNNEI. CDR3 length equals 14 residues. The CDR3 here is CASSEGRGEETQYF. The CDR3, as DNA: TGTGCCAGCAGTGAAGGCAGGGGGGAGGAGACCCAGTACTTC.

This clone was seen a few times. The chain links TRBV19 to TRBJ1-2, with 7 bases matching TRBD1. The CDR3 totals 15 residues. Germline V lookup: CDR1 LNHDA, CDR2 SQIVND (reference sequence). J gave up 3 bases and V 3 bases, and 7 bases lay outside the gene matches. CDR3 DNA sequence: TGTGCCAGTAGTATGGGGACAGACTCGTACTATGGCTACACCTTC. This encodes CASSMGTDSYYGYTF.

This clone was seen a few times. The chain employs TRBV25-1 and TRBJ1-2, with D uncertain. Germline V gives CDR1 MGHDK, CDR2 SYGVNS. The V and J ends lost 1 base and 2 bases respectively, with 8 bases between them. This CDR3 is built from 14 residues. CDR3 bases: TGTGCCAGCAGTGAATGGGCCGCCAACTATGGCTACACCTTC. It yields the protein CASSEWAANYGYTF.

This chain links TRBV29-1 with TRBJ2-1, with D possibly TRBD2 on 6 matching bases. CDR1 is SQVTM and CDR2 is ANQGSEA in the germline V gene. This CDR3 contains 15 residues. Trimming stripped 2 bases from V and 8 bases from J, with 19 bases between. This chain's CDR3 is CSVELKEGLQYEQFF. The DNA for the CDR3 is TGCAGCGTTGAACTGAAGGAGGGCCTTCAGTATGAGCAGTTCTTC.

The V gene is TRBV9, the J gene TRBJ2-1; 8 nucleotides agree with TRBD2. The CDR3 has 17 amino acids. Germline V gene sequence: CDR1 SGDLS, CDR2 YYNGEE. V gave up 2 bases and J gave up 6 bases; unmatched junction bases: 13. CDR3 amino acids: CASSVPPGGLAGNEQFF. For the CDR3, the DNA is TGTGCCAGCAGCGTCCCGCCGGGGGGGCTAGCGGGCAATGAGCAGTTCTTC. The full variable domain, rest sourced from reference TRBV9 and TRBJ2-1, is DSGVTQTPKHLITATGQRVTLRCSPRSGDLSVYWYQQSLDQGLQFLIQYYNGEERAKGNILERFSAQQFPDLHSELNLSSLELGDSALYFCASSVPPGGLAGNEQFFGPGTRLTVL.

The chain carries TRBV5-1 and TRBJ1-5; D call uncertain. The CDR3 spans 14 residues. Per the germline V gene, CDR1 is SGHRS and CDR2 is YFSETQ. The V end was cut by 0 bases, the J end by 3 bases, with 7 bases between. The CDR3 DNA reads as TGCGCCAGCAGCTTGGACGGGGACAATCAGCCCCAGCATTTT. Translated, it gives CASSLDGDNQPQHF.

This chain connects TRBV20-1 to TRBJ2-3; D gene uncertain. Germline V CDR1 and CDR2: DFQATT, SNEGSKA (reference sequence). With 6 bases removed from V and 5 bases from J, the gap between germline ends came to 9 bases. There are 11 residues in the CDR3. The CDR3 region is CSARRVDTQYF. CDR3 nucleotides: TGCAGTGCCCGCCGGGTAGATACGCAGTATTTT.

This clone appeared a few times. The rearrangement joins TRBV7-9 to TRBJ1-2; possibly TRBD1 for D (5 bases). From germline, CDR1 is SEHNR and CDR2 FQNEAQ (reference sequence). The CDR3 is 15 residues long. The V end was cut by 7 bases, the J end by 7 bases, with 22 bases between. In DNA form, the CDR3 reads TGTGCCAGCACCCTAACGGGAGGGGAGTGGTTTGGCTACACCTTC. Protein sequence: CASTLTGGEWFGYTF.

The chain uses TRBV29-1 and TRBJ2-1, with TRBD2 matching over 7 bases. CDR3 length: 14 residues. Germline CDR1 and CDR2: SQVTM and ANQGSEA. Germline trimming cut 2 bases from V and 7 bases from J; bases unmatched to any gene: 8. The CDR3 sequence is CSVEMWVGGNEQFF. The CDR3 coding sequence is TGCAGCGTTGAAATGTGGGTGGGGGGGAATGAGCAGTTCTTC.

The chain has TRBV6-1 and TRBJ2-5; 9 bases fit TRBD1. This CDR3 contains 14 residues. V shed 6 bases and J 4 bases; nucleotides not matched to a gene: 6. Germline V gene data show CDR1 as MNHNS and CDR2 as SASEGT. For the CDR3, the DNA is TGTGCCAGCAGCATCTACAGGGGGCCAGAGACCCAGTACTTC. Translating gives CASSIYRGPETQYF.

V gene TRBV9 combines with J gene TRBJ1-4, with TRBD1 matching 8 bases. CDR1 SGDLS and CDR2 YYNGEE come from the germline V gene. This CDR3 has 18 residues. With 0 bases clipped from V and 5 bases from J, the junction kept 12 bases outside the gene matches. The CDR3 here is CASSVGITGGTTNEKLFF. The CDR3 bases are TGTGCCAGCAGCGTAGGCATCACAGGGGGGACTACCAATGAAAAACTGTTTTTT.

For the CDR3, the DNA is TGTGCCAGCAGCGAATTAAGACAGGGACGGGGCTACACCTTC. Encoded protein: CASSELRQGRGYTF. The chain recombines TRBV7-2 with TRBJ1-2; the match to TRBD1 covers 7 bases. Germline trimming cut 5 bases from V and 8 bases from J; bases unmatched to any gene: 11. There are 14 residues in the CDR3. Germline CDR1 reads SGHTA; CDR2 reads FQGNSA.

The chain couples TRBV4-2 to TRBJ1-5; weak D call: TRBD1 (5 bases). The V end lost 1 base, the J end lost 7 bases, and 14 bases lay between the germline ends. The V gene's germline CDR1 is LGHNA and CDR2 YNFKEQ. This CDR3 spans 15 amino acids. The CDR3 region is CASSQASLDSQPQHF. CDR3 DNA sequence: TGTGCCAGCAGCCAAGCGTCCTTAGACAGCCAGCCCCAGCATTTT.

The rearrangement uses TRBV6-5 and TRBJ2-7, with D perhaps matching TRBD2 (6 bases). Germline V gene lookup returns CDR1 MNHEY and CDR2 SVGAGI. Trimming pared 7 bases from V and 0 bases from J, leaving 13 bases between. CDR3 size: 14 residues. The CDR3 bases are TGTGCCAGCAACGAGGACGGGAGCTCCTACGAGCAGTACTTC. Its translation: CASNEDGSSYEQYF.

The rearrangement uses TRBV27 and TRBJ2-1; 12 bases fit TRBD2. V lost 4 bases to trimming and J lost 0 bases; unmatched junction nucleotides: 4. This CDR3 is built from 17 residues. The germline V gene has CDR1 MNHEY and CDR2 SMNVEV (reference sequence). CDR3 loop: CASSSPSGRASYNEQFF. CDR3 DNA: TGTGCCAGCAGTTCTCCTAGCGGGAGGGCCTCCTACAATGAGCAGTTCTTC.

The chain joins TRBV18 to TRBJ2-7, with a possible D match to TRBD1 (6 bases). Between the trimmed V and J ends, which lost 6 bases and 6 bases, there was a span of 12 bases. Germline loops: CDR1 KGHSH, CDR2 LQKENI. CDR3 size: 12 residues. The CDR3 protein is CASSKDSGEQYF. The DNA of the CDR3 is TGTGCCAGCTCGAAGGACAGCGGCGAGCAGTACTTC.

The chain links TRBV27 to TRBJ2-2, with 9 bases fitting TRBD2. The CDR3 is made up of 18 amino acids. V lost 3 bases to trimming and J lost 3 bases; unmatched junction nucleotides: 11. Germline CDR1 is MNHEY and CDR2 is SMNVEV (reference sequence). CDR3 bases: TGTGCCAGCAGTTTTGAGCCCATATTAGCGGGAGACACCGGGGAGCTGTTTTTT. Translating gives CASSFEPILAGDTGELFF.

The genes are TRBV2 and TRBJ2-3; TRBD2 agrees at 7 bases. The CDR3 runs to 17 residues. J was trimmed by 2 bases and V by 4 bases; bases with no gene match: 12. Per the germline V gene, CDR1 is SNHLY and CDR2 is FYNNEI. For the CDR3, the DNA is TGTGCCAGCAGTGTCCCCCTAGCGGAGTCCTTCACAGATACGCAGTATTTT. Amino acids: CASSVPLAESFTDTQYF.

This clone appeared once. The CDR3 protein is CASSPGLIYEQYF. The CDR3 nucleotides read TGTGCCAGTAGTCCGGGACTGATATACGAGCAGTACTTC. The chain has TRBV19 and TRBJ2-7; possibly TRBD2 for D (6 bases). V lost 5 bases to trimming and J lost 4 bases, with 12 bases between them. The CDR3 spans 13 residues. Per the germline V gene, CDR1 is LNHDA and CDR2 is SQIVND (reference sequence).

A few counts support this clone. The CDR3 bases are TGTGCCAGCAGCTTACCCCTAGATAACCGGCAGTACTTC. The encoded protein is CASSLPLDNRQYF. This sequence joins TRBV7-9 and TRBJ2-7; no definite D call. CDR3 size: 13 residues. Trimming stripped 2 bases from V and 9 bases from J, with 14 bases between. Per germline, CDR1 SEHNR and CDR2 FQNEAQ (reference sequence).

CDR3 in amino acids: CASSSFLLTGEWTDTQYF. The CDR3 nucleotides read TGTGCCAGCAGTTCATTCTTACTGACAGGTGAATGGACAGATACGCAGTATTTT. The J gene is TRBJ2-3, the V gene TRBV27; tentatively, D is TRBD1 (6 bases). V shed 4 bases and J shed 3 bases, with 23 bases lying between them. The germline V gene encodes CDR1 MNHEY and CDR2 SMNVEV (reference sequence). There are 18 residues in the CDR3.

The chain links TRBV6-5 to TRBJ1-2, with a possible D match to TRBD1 (6 bases). Trimming left V 6 bases short and J 0 bases short, with 14 bases between. The germline CDR1 and CDR2 sequences are MNHEY and SVGAGI. The CDR3 has 15 residues. The CDR3 reads CASSRKQGANYGYTF. CDR3 nucleotides: TGTGCCAGCAGCCGTAAACAGGGTGCTAACTATGGCTACACCTTC.

The chain couples TRBV18 to TRBJ2-7; no clear D. CDR1 and CDR2 (germline): KGHSH, LQKENI. The CDR3 is made up of 14 amino acids. Trimming left V 0 bases short and J 2 bases short, with 8 bases between. The chain's CDR3 is CASSPPAGTYEQYF. The CDR3 region has the DNA TGTGCCAGCTCACCACCGGCAGGCACCTACGAGCAGTACTTC. The entire variable domain, with the rest obtained from reference TRBV18 and TRBJ2-7, is as follows: NAGVMQNPRHLVRRRGQEARLRCSPMKGHSHVYWYRQLPEEGLKFMVYLQKENIIDESGMPKERFSAEFPKEGPSILRIQQVVRGDSAAYFCASSPPAGTYEQYFGPGTRLTVT.

The chain recombines TRBV5-1 with TRBJ2-1, with D uncertain. CDR1 SGHRS and CDR2 YFSETQ come from the germline V gene. V was trimmed by 3 bases and J by 0 bases, leaving 4 bases between them. The CDR3 spans 13 residues. The CDR3 reads CASSYNSYNEQFF. The CDR3 DNA sequence: TGCGCCAGCAGCTACAACTCCTACAATGAGCAGTTCTTC.